This TCR beta chain was found in a study of T-cell reconstitution after alpha-beta-depleted transplantation in children. The authors prepared the TCRbeta library with unique molecular identifiers. A single record per CDR3 protein comes from TCRdb applying MiXCR to the PCR reads. This sample has some 500,000 distinct CDR3 sequences, with 30% to 35% found just once. Germline loops: CDR1 SGHRS, CDR2 YFSETQ. CDR3 length: 16 amino acids. V trimming: 4 bases; J trimming: 2 bases; junction bases outside the gene matches: 9. The J gene is TRBJ2-7, the V gene TRBV5-1; 10 positions match TRBD2. The material was PBMCs from the stem cell graft donor, obtained from the stem cell graft. The receptor was isolated from a human donor who donated a stem cell graft to a child with aplastic anemia. CDR3: CASSPLASGSPYEQYF. The CDR3 nucleotides read TGCGCCAGCAGCCCTCTGGCTAGCGGGAGTCCCTACGAGCAGTACTTC.